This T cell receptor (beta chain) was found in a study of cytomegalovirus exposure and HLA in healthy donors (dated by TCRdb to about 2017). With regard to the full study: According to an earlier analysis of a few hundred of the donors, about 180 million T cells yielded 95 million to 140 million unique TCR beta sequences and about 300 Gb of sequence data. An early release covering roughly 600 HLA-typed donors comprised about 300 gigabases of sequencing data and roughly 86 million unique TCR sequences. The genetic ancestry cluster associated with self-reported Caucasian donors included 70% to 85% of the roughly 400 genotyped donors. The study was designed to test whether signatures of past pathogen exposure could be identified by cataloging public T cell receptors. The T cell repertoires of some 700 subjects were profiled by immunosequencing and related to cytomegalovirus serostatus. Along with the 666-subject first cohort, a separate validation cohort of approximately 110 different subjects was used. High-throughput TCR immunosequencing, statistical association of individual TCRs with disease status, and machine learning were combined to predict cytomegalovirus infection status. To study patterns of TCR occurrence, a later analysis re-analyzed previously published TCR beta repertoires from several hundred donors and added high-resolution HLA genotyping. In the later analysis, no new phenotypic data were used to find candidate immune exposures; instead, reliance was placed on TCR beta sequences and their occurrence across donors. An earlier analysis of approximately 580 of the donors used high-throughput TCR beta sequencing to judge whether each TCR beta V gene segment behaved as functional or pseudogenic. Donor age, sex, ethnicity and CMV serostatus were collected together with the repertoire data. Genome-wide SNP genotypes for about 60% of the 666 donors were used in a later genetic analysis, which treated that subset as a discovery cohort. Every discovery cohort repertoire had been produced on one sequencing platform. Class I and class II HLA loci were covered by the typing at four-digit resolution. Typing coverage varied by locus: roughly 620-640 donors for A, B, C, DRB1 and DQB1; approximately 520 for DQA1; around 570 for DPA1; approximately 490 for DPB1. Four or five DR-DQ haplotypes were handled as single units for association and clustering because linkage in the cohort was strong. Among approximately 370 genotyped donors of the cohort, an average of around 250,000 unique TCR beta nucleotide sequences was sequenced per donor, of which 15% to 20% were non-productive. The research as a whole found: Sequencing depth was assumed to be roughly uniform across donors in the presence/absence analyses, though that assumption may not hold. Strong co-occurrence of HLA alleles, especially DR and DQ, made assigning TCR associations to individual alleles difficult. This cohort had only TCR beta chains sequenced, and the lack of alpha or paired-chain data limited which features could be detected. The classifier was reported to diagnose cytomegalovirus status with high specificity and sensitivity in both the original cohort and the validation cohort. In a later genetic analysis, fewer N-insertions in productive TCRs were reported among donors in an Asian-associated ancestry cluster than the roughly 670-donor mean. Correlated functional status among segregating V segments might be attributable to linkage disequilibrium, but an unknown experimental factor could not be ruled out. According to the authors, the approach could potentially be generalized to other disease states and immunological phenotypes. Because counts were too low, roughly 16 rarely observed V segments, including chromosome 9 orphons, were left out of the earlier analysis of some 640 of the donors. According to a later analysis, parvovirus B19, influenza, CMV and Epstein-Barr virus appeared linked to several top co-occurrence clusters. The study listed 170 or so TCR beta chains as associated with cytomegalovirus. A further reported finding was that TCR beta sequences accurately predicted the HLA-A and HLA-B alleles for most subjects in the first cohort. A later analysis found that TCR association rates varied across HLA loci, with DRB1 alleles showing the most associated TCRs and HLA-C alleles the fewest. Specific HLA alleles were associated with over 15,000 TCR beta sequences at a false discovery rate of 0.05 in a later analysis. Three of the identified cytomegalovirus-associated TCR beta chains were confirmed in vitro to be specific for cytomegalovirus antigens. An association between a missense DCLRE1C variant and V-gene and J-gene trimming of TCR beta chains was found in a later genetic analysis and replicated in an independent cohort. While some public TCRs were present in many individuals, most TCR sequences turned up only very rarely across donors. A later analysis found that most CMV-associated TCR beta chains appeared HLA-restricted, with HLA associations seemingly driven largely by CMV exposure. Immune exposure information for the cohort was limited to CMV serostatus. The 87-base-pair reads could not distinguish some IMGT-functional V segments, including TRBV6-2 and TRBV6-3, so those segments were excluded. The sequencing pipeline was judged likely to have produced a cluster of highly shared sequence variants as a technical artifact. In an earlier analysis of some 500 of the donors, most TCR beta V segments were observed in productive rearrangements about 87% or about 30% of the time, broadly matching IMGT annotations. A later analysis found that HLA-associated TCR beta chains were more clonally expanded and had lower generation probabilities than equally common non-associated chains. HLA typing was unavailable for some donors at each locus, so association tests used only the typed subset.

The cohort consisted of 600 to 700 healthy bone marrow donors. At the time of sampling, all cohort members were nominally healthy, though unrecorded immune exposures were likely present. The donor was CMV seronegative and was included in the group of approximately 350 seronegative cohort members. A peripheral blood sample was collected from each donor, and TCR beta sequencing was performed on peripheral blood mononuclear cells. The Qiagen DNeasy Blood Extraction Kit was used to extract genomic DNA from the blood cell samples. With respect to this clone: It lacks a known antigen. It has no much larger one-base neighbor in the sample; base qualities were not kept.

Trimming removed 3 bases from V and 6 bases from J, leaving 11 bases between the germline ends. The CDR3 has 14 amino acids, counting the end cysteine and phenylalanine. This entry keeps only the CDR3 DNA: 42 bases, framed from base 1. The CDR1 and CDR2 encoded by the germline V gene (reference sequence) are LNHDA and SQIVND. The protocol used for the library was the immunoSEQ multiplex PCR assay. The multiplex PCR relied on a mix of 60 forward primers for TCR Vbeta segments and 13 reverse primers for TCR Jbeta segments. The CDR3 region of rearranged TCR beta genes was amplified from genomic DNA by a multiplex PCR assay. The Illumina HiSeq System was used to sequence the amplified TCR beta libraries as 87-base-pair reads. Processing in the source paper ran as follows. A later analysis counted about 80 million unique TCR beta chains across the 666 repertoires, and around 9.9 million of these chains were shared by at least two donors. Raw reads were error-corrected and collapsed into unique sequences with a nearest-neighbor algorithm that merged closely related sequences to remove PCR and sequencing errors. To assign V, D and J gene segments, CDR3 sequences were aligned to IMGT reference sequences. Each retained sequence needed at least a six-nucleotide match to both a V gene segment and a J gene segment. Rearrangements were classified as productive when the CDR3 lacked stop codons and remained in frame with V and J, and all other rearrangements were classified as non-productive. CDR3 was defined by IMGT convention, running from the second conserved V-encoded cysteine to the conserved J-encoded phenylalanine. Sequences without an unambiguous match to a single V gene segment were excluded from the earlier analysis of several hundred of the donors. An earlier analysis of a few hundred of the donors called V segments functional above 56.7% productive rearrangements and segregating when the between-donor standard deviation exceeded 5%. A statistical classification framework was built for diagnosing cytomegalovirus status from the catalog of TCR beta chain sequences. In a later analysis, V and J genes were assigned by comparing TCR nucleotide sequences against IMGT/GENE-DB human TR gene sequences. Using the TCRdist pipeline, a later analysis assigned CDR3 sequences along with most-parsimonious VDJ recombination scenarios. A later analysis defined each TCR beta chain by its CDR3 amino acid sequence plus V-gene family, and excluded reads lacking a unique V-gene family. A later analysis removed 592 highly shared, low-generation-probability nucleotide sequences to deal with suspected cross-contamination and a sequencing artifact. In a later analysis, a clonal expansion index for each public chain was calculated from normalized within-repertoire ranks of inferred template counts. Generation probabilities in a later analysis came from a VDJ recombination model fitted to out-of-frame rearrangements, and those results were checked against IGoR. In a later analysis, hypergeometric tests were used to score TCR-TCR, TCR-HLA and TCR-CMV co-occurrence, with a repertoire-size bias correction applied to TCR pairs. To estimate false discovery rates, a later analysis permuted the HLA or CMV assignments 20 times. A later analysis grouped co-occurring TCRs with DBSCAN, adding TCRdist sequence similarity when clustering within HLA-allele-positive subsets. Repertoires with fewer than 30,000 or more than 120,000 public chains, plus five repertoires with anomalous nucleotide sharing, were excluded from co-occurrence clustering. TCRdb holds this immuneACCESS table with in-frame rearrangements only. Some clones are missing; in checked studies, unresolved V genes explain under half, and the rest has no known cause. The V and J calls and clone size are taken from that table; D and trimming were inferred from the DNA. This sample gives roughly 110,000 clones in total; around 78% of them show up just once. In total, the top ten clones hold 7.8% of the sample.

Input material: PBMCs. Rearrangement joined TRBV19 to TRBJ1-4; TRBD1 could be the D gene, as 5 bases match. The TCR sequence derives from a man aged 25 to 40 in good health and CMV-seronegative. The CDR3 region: CASSMQGGDEKLFF. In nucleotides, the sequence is TGTGCCAGTAGTATGCAGGGAGGCGATGAAAAACTGTTTTTT.